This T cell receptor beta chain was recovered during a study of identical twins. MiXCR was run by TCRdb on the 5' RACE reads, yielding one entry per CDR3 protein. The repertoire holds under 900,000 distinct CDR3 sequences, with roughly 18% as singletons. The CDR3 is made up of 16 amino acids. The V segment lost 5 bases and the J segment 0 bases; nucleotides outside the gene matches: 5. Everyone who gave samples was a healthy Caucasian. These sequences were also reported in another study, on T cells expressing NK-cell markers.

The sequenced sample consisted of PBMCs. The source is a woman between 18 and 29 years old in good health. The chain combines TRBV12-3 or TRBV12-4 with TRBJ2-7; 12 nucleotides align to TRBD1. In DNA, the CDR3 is TGTGCCAGCAGTCCGGGACAGGGGGCCCTCTCCTACGAGCAGTACTTC. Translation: CASSPGQGALSYEQYF.